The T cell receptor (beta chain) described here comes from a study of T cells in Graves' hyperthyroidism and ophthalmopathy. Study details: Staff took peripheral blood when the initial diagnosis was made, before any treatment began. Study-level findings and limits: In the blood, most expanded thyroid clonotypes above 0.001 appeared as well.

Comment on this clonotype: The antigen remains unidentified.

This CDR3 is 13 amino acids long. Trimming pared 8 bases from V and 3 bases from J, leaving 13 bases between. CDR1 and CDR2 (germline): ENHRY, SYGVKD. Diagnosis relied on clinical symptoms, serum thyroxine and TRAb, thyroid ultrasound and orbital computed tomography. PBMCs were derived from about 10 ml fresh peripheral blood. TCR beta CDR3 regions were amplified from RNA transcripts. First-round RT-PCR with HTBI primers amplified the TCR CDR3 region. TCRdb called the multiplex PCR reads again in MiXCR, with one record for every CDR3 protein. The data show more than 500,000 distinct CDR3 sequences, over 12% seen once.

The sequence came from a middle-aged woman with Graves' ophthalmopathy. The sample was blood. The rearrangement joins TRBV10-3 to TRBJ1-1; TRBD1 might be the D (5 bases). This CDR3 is CAIGRQPYTEAFF. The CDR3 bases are TGTGCCATCGGGCGACAGCCTTACACTGAAGCTTTCTTT.